This TCR beta chain comes out of a study of vaccination and CD4 T cells after COVID-19. Overall study: The makeup of the convalescents was six males and four females, two of them Hispanic. Median time from second vaccine dose to sampling was 72 days (14 to 241). General study points: When vaccine-specific clones from convalescent patients were examined, 304 of 307 were spike mono-reactive.

Trimming removed 5 bases from V and 4 bases from J; junction bases left unmatched: 4. This CDR3 comprises 13 residues. Germline lookup yields CDR1 MNHNS and CDR2 SASEGT. The treatment here: approximately 9-day PBMC culture with coronavirus spike peptide pools or control peptides (ViraFEST assay). The Oncomine TCR Beta short-read assay was what sequenced the DNA obtained from cultured CD4+ T cells. CD4+ T cells were cultured, and genomic DNA was extracted from them. TCRdb itself ran the PCR reads through MiXCR, one entry per CDR3 protein. This sample carries under 30,000 distinct CDR3 sequences, approximately 67% of them seen once, and the ten largest clones take less than 25%. Details on this clonotype: Its matching antigen is unknown.

Source: CD4+ T cells from blood, cultured in vitro, taken after SARS-CoV-2 vaccination. The TCR comes from a human donor who received a COVID-19 vaccine. V is TRBV6-1 and J is TRBJ1-2; TRBD1 matches at 7 bases. Here the CDR3 DNA reads TGTGCCAGCAGTCAGACAGGGTCCTATGGCTACACCTTC. As protein: CASSQTGSYGYTF.